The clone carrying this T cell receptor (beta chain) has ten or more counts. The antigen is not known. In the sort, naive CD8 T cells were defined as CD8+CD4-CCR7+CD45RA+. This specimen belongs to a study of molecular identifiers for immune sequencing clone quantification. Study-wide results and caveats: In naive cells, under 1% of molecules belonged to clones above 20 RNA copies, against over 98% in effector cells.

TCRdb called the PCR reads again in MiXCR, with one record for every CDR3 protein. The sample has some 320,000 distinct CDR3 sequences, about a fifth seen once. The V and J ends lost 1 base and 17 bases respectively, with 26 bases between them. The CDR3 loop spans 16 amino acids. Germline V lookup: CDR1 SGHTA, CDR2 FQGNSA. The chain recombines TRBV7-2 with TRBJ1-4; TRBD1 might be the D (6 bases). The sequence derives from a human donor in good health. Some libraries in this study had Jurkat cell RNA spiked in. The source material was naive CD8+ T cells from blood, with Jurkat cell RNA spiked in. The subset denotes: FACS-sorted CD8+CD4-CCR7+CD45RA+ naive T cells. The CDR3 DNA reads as TGTGCCAGCAGCTTAGATTCCGCGACAGGTAGAACGTCAGTATTTTTT. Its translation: CASSLDSATGRTSVFF. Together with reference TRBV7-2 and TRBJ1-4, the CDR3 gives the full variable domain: GAGVSQSPSNKVTEKGKDVELRCDPISGHTALYWYRQSLGQGLEFLIYFQGNSAPDKSGLPSDRFSAERTGGSVSTLTIQRTQQEDSAVYLCASSLDSATGRTSVFFGSGTQLSVL.